Shown below are 29 T cell receptor beta chains from a single sample sequenced in a study of blood T cell repertoires in COVID-19. The assay was immunoSEQ multiplex PCR, and TCRdb's table has in-frame clones only and misses some. The repertoire holds more than 250,000 clones, with about 82% as singletons. The sample was peripheral blood. These receptors all come from a woman between 50 and 59 years old with acute or convalescent COVID-19.

This clone was recorded once. The V gene is TRBV5-1, the J gene TRBJ2-1; 11 nucleotides agree with TRBD2. The CDR3 runs to 15 residues. CDR1 is SGHRS and CDR2 is YFSETQ in the germline V gene. J gave up 3 bases and V 3 bases, and 2 bases lay outside the gene matches. CDR3 region: CASSSTSGDYNEQFF. The CDR3 nucleotides are TGCGCCAGCAGCTCGACTAGCGGGGACTACAATGAGCAGTTCTTC.

V gene TRBV24-1 combines with J gene TRBJ1-5; D gene ambiguous. The germline V and J ends were trimmed by 7 bases and 0 bases, with 6 bases remaining between them. This CDR3 is built from 13 residues. Germline V gives CDR1 KGHDR, CDR2 SFDVKD. The CDR3 here is CATRGSSNQPQHF. CDR3 bases: TGTGCCACCAGGGGCAGTAGCAATCAGCCCCAGCATTTT.

This clone came up once. The V call is TRBV6-5, the J call TRBJ1-1; D gene ambiguous. CDR3 size: 14 residues. In germline, CDR1 is MNHEY, CDR2 SVGAGI. Trimming took off 0 bases at V and 4 bases at J, with 9 bases between the two ends. CDR3: CASSYSPGTTEAFF. As DNA, the CDR3 is TGTGCCAGCAGTTACTCGCCAGGTACCACTGAAGCTTTCTTT.

The chain couples TRBV7-9 to TRBJ1-4, with D unresolved. Germline V CDR1 and CDR2: SEHNR, FQNEAQ (reference sequence). The V end lost 4 bases, the J end lost 0 bases, and 15 bases lay between the germline ends. CDR3 size: 17 residues. CDR3 nucleotide sequence: TGTGCCAGCAGCTCGCCTAGGGCAGCGGCAACTAATGAAAAACTGTTTTTT. Translated, it gives CASSSPRAAATNEKLFF.

This chain links TRBV4-3 with TRBJ2-2; no definite D call. Germline loops: CDR1 LGHNA, CDR2 YSLEER. Trimming took 0 bases from V and 0 from J, leaving 8 bases between them. CDR3 length: 16 residues. The CDR3 region has the DNA TGCGCCAGCAGCCAAGAGAGATTTCCGAACACCGGGGAGCTGTTTTTT. Residues: CASSQERFPNTGELFF.

The chain has TRBV11-2 and TRBJ2-1, with TRBD1 matching 12 bases. V shed 4 bases and J 7 bases; nucleotides not matched to a gene: 5. The germline V gene has CDR1 SGHAT and CDR2 FQNNGV. The CDR3 contains 15 residues. Here the CDR3 DNA reads TGTGCCAGCAGCTCCGGGACAGGGGGCTTTAATGAGCAGTTCTTC. This translates into CASSSGTGGFNEQFF.

This clone has just one count. The chain combines TRBV24-1 with TRBJ2-3; perhaps TRBD1 as D (6 bases). This CDR3 region has 14 residues. V shed 6 bases and J shed 3 bases, with 12 bases lying between them. Per germline, CDR1 KGHDR and CDR2 SFDVKD. This CDR3 reads CATSPLQGTDTQYF. CDR3 coding DNA: TGTGCCACCAGTCCTCTTCAGGGGACAGATACGCAGTATTTT.

The V call is TRBV29-1, the J call TRBJ1-2, with 7 bases matching TRBD1. This CDR3 is built from 15 residues. V trimming: 1 base; J trimming: 4 bases; junction bases outside the gene matches: 9. Looked up from germline, CDR1 is SQVTM and CDR2 is ANQGSEA. The CDR3 sequence: CSVEGGTARFYGYTF. The CDR3 DNA reads as TGCAGCGTTGAAGGCGGGACAGCCCGATTCTATGGCTACACCTTC.

The chain links TRBV30 to TRBJ1-1, with TRBD1 identical over 7 bases. This CDR3 comprises 15 residues. J gave up 0 bases and V 3 bases, and 7 bases lay outside the gene matches. Per the germline V gene, CDR1 is GTSNPN and CDR2 is SVGIG (reference sequence). CDR3 DNA: TGTGCCTGGAGCACCACGGGACAGCTGAACACTGAAGCTTTCTTT. Translation gives CAWSTTGQLNTEAFF.

In nucleotides, the CDR3 is TGTGCCACCAGCAGAGCGGGAGTTGGGACAGATACGCAGTATTTT. This encodes CATSRAGVGTDTQYF. The chain uses TRBV15 and TRBJ2-3; tentative D call: TRBD2 (6 bases). V gave up 1 base and J gave up 3 bases, with 11 bases separating them. The CDR3 length is 15 residues. Germline CDR1 and CDR2: LNHNV and YYDKDF (reference sequence).

This CDR3 reads CASSACGRAGGDTQYF. CDR3 DNA sequence: TGTGCCAGCAGCGCTTGCGGGAGGGCCGGGGGGGATACGCAGTATTTT. The genes are TRBV9 and TRBJ2-3; 9 nucleotides align to TRBD2. The CDR3 sequence is 16 residues long. The junction had 11 bases not matched to a gene; V was cut back by 3 bases and J by 6 bases. From germline, CDR1 is SGDLS and CDR2 YYNGEE. The full variable domain, in which reference TRBV9 and TRBJ2-3 provide the parts outside the CDR3, is DSGVTQTPKHLITATGQRVTLRCSPRSGDLSVYWYQQSLDQGLQFLIQYYNGEERAKGNILERFSAQQFPDLHSELNLSSLELGDSALYFCASSACGRAGGDTQYFGPGTRLTVL.

The CDR3 sequence: CASIRTGEFGELFF. CDR3 sequence (DNA): TGTGCCAGCATTAGGACAGGGGAATTCGGGGAGCTGTTTTTT. The rearrangement uses TRBV6-5 and TRBJ2-2; 9 positions agree with TRBD1. The germline V gene encodes CDR1 MNHEY and CDR2 SVGAGI. This CDR3 has 14 amino acids. Germline trimming cut 7 bases from V and 7 bases from J; bases unmatched to any gene: 7.

This rearrangement joins TRBV24-1 to TRBJ1-3; the D is unclear. Trimming removed 3 bases at V and 3 bases at J, with 11 bases between. CDR1 is KGHDR and CDR2 is SFDVKD in the germline V gene. The CDR3 spans 15 residues. The CDR3 protein is CATSDPTDFGNTIYF. CDR3 bases: TGTGCCACCAGTGATCCCACAGATTTTGGAAACACCATATATTTT.

This chain connects TRBV19 to TRBJ1-5, with TRBD1 matching 12 bases. This CDR3 spans 15 amino acids. Trimming removed 8 bases from V and 6 bases from J; junction bases left unmatched: 8. Per the germline V gene, CDR1 is LNHDA and CDR2 is SQIVND (reference sequence). CDR3 protein: CASYGDRGQGQPQHF. The CDR3 DNA follows: TGTGCCAGTTATGGGGACAGGGGGCAAGGTCAGCCCCAGCATTTT.

The chain uses TRBV27 and TRBJ2-2; the D is unclear. This CDR3 has 14 amino acids. The V end lost 5 bases, the J end lost 4 bases, and 11 bases lay between the germline ends. Germline V gene data show CDR1 as MNHEY and CDR2 as SMNVEV (reference sequence). The CDR3 here is CASSPLVATGELFF. In nucleotides, the CDR3 is TGTGCCAGCAGTCCATTGGTGGCCACCGGGGAGCTGTTTTTT.

The CDR3 bases are TGCGCCAGCAGCCAAGAACCTAGAGTCACCGGGGAGCTGTTTTTT. It translates to CASSQEPRVTGELFF. V gene TRBV4-1 combines with J gene TRBJ2-2; the D is unclear. The germline gives CDR1 MGHRA, CDR2 YSYEKL. The CDR3 consists of 15 residues. V was cut by 0 bases and J by 4 bases, with 9 bases left in between.

The V gene is TRBV7-2, the J gene TRBJ1-1; TRBD1 aligns across 9 bases. The CDR3 is 14 residues long. V dropped 6 bases and J dropped 6; count of bases not matched to a gene: 8. From germline, CDR1 is SGHTA and CDR2 FQGNSA. The CDR3, as DNA: TGTGCCAGCAGAGGAATGGGACAGGGCCCTGAAGCTTTCTTT. Translated, it gives CASRGMGQGPEAFF.

This chain joins TRBV19 and TRBJ1-5, with a possible D match to TRBD1 (5 bases). The CDR3 runs to 15 residues. Trimming removed 8 bases at V and 4 bases at J, with 18 bases between. Germline-derived CDR1 and CDR2 are LNHDA and SQIVND (reference sequence). The CDR3 nucleotides are TGTGCCAGTCGCCTGTGGGGGGGGGAAAATCAGCCCCAGCATTTT. Protein sequence: CASRLWGGENQPQHF.

This rearrangement joins TRBV7-2 to TRBJ1-6, with 7 bases fitting TRBD1. J was trimmed by 2 bases and V by 1 base; bases with no gene match: 5. Looked up from germline, CDR1 is SGHTA and CDR2 is FQGNSA. There are 17 residues in the CDR3. As DNA, the CDR3 is TGTGCCAGCAGCTTAGTTGGAGGGGGCCCCTATAATTCACCCCTCCACTTT. As protein: CASSLVGGGPYNSPLHF.

The chain uses TRBV27 and TRBJ2-1, with TRBD2 as a possible D gene (6 bases). This CDR3 comprises 15 residues. Trimming removed 5 bases at V and 0 bases at J, with 11 bases between. Germline CDR1 and CDR2: MNHEY and SMNVEV (reference sequence). The CDR3 reads CASSVGLHSYNEQFF. As DNA, the CDR3 is TGTGCCAGCAGTGTTGGACTACACTCCTACAATGAGCAGTTCTTC.

V usage is TRBV27 and J usage is TRBJ2-7, with D unresolved. This CDR3 region has 13 residues. V lost 5 bases, J lost 2 bases, and 10 bases lay in between. The germline CDR1 and CDR2 sequences are MNHEY and SMNVEV (reference sequence). Written as DNA, the CDR3 is TGTGCCAGCAGTGCAGATTTACCCTACGAGCAGTACTTC. It is translated as CASSADLPYEQYF.

The CDR3 DNA reads TGTGCCAGCAGCTCAAGATCTCCCGGGACAGGCTTTTATGGAAACACCATATATTTT. Translation: CASSSRSPGTGFYGNTIYF. This rearrangement joins TRBV11-2 to TRBJ1-3, with TRBD1 identical over 8 bases. CDR1 and CDR2 from the germline V gene are SGHAT and FQNNGV. The CDR3 spans 19 residues. V lost 4 bases, J lost 3 bases, and 17 bases stayed unmatched.

This chain connects TRBV29-1 to TRBJ2-7; 10 bases match TRBD1. This CDR3 comprises 13 residues. V lost 6 bases, J lost 5 bases, and 7 bases stayed unmatched. Per the germline V gene, CDR1 is SQVTM and CDR2 is ANQGSEA. The CDR3 here is CSVTGTGAHEQYF. The CDR3 coding sequence is TGCAGCGTAACTGGGACAGGGGCCCACGAGCAGTACTTC.

The rearrangement links TRBV19 to TRBJ1-1; the D gene is possibly TRBD1 (5 bases). This CDR3 comprises 14 residues. With 8 bases removed from V and 1 base from J, the gap between germline ends came to 14 bases. Germline lookup yields CDR1 LNHDA and CDR2 SQIVND (reference sequence). CDR3 protein: CASGWGGRNTEAFF. CDR3 DNA sequence: TGTGCCAGTGGCTGGGGGGGTCGGAACACTGAAGCTTTCTTT.

The chain combines TRBV19 with TRBJ2-1; D possibly corresponds to TRBD2 (6 bases). The CDR3 is 15 residues long. CDR1 and CDR2 (germline): LNHDA, SQIVND (reference sequence). The ends were cut back, 6 bases at V and 0 bases at J, with 12 bases in the middle. The CDR3 loop is CASRGLRYSYNEQFF. DNA for the CDR3: TGTGCCAGTAGGGGACTGAGGTACTCCTACAATGAGCAGTTCTTC. The entire variable domain, with the rest obtained from reference TRBV19 and TRBJ2-1, is as follows: DGGITQSPKYLFRKEGQNVTLSCEQNLNHDAMYWYRQDPGQGLRLIYYSQIVNDFQKGDIAEGYSVSREKKESFPLTVTSAQKNPTAFYLCASRGLRYSYNEQFFGPGTRLTVL.

The chain is built from TRBV5-1 and TRBJ2-1; D gene unclear. CDR1 SGHRS and CDR2 YFSETQ come from the germline V gene. V shed 2 bases and J shed 9 bases, with 6 bases lying between them. The CDR3 is 11 amino acids. The CDR3: CASSFQVEQFF. The CDR3 region has the DNA TGCGCCAGCAGCTTTCAGGTTGAGCAGTTCTTC.

DNA for the CDR3: TGTGCCACCAGTGATTCCCGGAGGCCCTACACAGATACGCAGTATTTT. This encodes CATSDSRRPYTDTQYF. The V and J genes are TRBV24-1 and TRBJ2-3, with D perhaps matching TRBD2 (5 bases). Trimming stripped 2 bases from V and 2 bases from J, with 13 bases between. The germline V gene encodes CDR1 KGHDR and CDR2 SFDVKD. The CDR3 is made up of 16 amino acids.

The V and J genes are TRBV24-1 and TRBJ2-3; 15 bases match TRBD2. Trimming cost V 4 bases and J 7 bases; bases outside gene matches: 11. The V gene's germline CDR1 is KGHDR and CDR2 SFDVKD. The CDR3 loop spans 18 amino acids. The CDR3, as DNA: TGTGCCACCAGTGACCCCGGACTAGCGGGAGGGCCGTCAAATACGCAGTATTTT. Translation gives CATSDPGLAGGPSNTQYF.

V and J are TRBV10-3 and TRBJ2-7, with 9 positions matching TRBD1. The V segment lost 7 bases and the J segment 3 bases; nucleotides outside the gene matches: 10. The CDR3 spans 15 residues. Germline V gives CDR1 ENHRY, CDR2 SYGVKD. The CDR3 here is CAITMDRGGNYEQYF. The DNA of the CDR3 is TGTGCCATCACCATGGACAGGGGAGGGAACTACGAGCAGTACTTC.